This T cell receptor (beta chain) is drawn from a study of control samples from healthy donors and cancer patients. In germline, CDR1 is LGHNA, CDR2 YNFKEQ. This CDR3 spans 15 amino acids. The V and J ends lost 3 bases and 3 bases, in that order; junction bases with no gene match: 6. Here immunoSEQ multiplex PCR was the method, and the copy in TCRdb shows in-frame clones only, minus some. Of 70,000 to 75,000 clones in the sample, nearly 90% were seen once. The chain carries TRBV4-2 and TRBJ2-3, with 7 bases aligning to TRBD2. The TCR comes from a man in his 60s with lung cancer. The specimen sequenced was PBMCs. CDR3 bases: TGTGCCAGCAGCCACAGCGACGGGGGGACAGATACGCAGTATTTT. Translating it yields CASSHSDGGTDTQYF.